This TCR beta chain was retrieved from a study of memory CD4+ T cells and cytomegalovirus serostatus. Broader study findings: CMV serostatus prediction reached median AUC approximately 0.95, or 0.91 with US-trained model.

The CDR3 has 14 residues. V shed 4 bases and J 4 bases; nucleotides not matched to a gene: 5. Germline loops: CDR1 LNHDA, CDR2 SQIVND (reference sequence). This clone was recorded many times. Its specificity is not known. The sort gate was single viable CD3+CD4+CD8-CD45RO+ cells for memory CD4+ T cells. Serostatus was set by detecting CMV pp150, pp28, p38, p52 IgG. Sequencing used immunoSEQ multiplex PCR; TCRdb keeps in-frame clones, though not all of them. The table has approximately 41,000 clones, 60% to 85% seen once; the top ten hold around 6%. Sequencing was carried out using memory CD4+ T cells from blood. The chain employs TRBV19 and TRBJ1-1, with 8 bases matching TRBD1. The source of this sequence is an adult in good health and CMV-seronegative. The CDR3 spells CASSTGQGSTEAFF. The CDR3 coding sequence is TGTGCCAGTAGTACCGGACAGGGAAGCACTGAAGCTTTCTTT.